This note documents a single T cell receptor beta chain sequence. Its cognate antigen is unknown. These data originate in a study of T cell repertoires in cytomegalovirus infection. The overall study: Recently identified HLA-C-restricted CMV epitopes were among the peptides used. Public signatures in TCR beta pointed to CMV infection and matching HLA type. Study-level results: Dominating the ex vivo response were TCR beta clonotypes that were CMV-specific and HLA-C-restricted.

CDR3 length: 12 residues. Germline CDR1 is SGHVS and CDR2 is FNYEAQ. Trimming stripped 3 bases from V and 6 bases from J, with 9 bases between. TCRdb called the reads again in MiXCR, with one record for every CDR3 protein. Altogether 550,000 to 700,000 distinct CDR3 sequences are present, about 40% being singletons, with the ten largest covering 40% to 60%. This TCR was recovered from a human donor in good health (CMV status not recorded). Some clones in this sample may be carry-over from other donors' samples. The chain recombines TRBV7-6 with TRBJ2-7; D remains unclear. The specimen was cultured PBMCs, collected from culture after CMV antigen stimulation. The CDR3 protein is CASSLSGSEQYF. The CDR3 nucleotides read TGTGCCAGCAGCTTGAGTGGGTCCGAGCAGTACTTC.